Each of the 10 T cell receptor beta chains below was sequenced from the same sample in a study of OX40 agonist ivuxolimab in advanced cancers. Libraries came from the immunoSEQ multiplex PCR assay. TCRdb stores this immuneACCESS table with in-frame sequences only. Part of the clones is absent; in the studies checked, under half of the shortfall reflects unresolved V genes, and no reason is known for the rest. This sample gives tens of thousands of clones in total; roughly 80% of them show up just once. The ten largest clones represent 35% to 40% of the sample. Sequenced material: CD4+ or CD8+ T cells sorted from blood, taken in a trial of the OX40 agonist ivuxolimab. The receptors originated from an adult with an advanced solid tumor such as melanoma, head and neck, liver or kidney cancer.

This chain joins TRBV29-1 and TRBJ1-1, with TRBD1 matching over 11 bases. In germline, CDR1 is SQVTM, CDR2 ANQGSEA. This CDR3 is built from 13 residues. The junction had 7 bases not matched to a gene; V was cut back by 6 bases and J by 7 bases. The CDR3 here is CSVAGQGAFEAFF. The CDR3 DNA follows: TGCAGCGTAGCAGGACAGGGGGCTTTTGAAGCTTTCTTT.

The gene calls are TRBV7-3 and TRBJ2-4, with 7 positions matching TRBD1. The germline CDR1 and CDR2 sequences are SGHTA and FQGTGA. This CDR3 contains 15 residues. The trim removed 4 bases at V and 2 bases at J, leaving 5 bases unmatched. The CDR3 spells CASSSQQGTKNIQYF. The DNA for the CDR3 is TGTGCCAGCAGCTCCCAACAGGGGACCAAAAACATTCAGTACTTC.

The chain carries TRBV15 and TRBJ1-2; possible D gene TRBD1, 5 bases. There are 15 residues in the CDR3. The V end lost 0 bases, the J end lost 4 bases, and 12 bases lay between the germline ends. Germline V gene sequence: CDR1 LNHNV, CDR2 YYDKDF (reference sequence). The CDR3 coding sequence is TGTGCCACCAGCAGAGATCCGGGGGTGGGCTATGGCTACACCTTC. As protein: CATSRDPGVGYGYTF.

The genes are TRBV5-1 and TRBJ2-3; possible D gene TRBD2, 5 bases. The V gene's germline CDR1 is SGHRS and CDR2 YFSETQ. The CDR3 contains 13 residues. V lost 6 bases and J lost 1, with 9 bases in between. The CDR3: CASKSGGTDTQYF. In DNA, the CDR3 is TGCGCCAGCAAGAGCGGCGGCACAGATACGCAGTATTTT.

The chain recombines TRBV6-6 with TRBJ2-7, with D perhaps matching TRBD1 or TRBD2 (5 bases each). V dropped 7 bases and J dropped 2 bases, with 15 bases sitting between them. CDR3 size: 14 residues. The V gene's germline CDR1 is MNHNY and CDR2 SVGAGI (reference sequence). The CDR3 DNA is TGTGCCAGCATACCCCGGGACCCTCCCTACGAGCAGTACTTC. It encodes CASIPRDPPYEQYF.

This chain joins TRBV6-6 and TRBJ1-1, with D possibly being TRBD1 (6 bases). V was shortened by 6 bases and J by 1 base, with 15 bases between the two germline ends. Germline V gives CDR1 MNHNY, CDR2 SVGAGI (reference sequence). The CDR3 totals 15 residues. The CDR3 nucleotides read TGTGCCAGCAGAACGCCCAGGGGTCCGAACACTGAAGCTTTCTTT. Its protein product is CASRTPRGPNTEAFF.

The V call is TRBV6-6, the J call TRBJ2-7, with D maybe TRBD2 (5 bases). Germline-derived CDR1 and CDR2 are MNHNY and SVGAGI (reference sequence). This CDR3 region has 15 residues. V dropped 2 bases and J dropped 0 bases, with 11 bases sitting between them. This CDR3 reads CASSYARGSSYEQYF. The CDR3, as DNA: TGTGCCAGCAGTTACGCTCGAGGGTCCTCCTACGAGCAGTACTTC.

The CDR3 reads CASSLTPPGGYEQYF. The CDR3 DNA follows: TGTGCCAGCAGCTTAACACCGCCAGGCGGGTACGAGCAGTACTTC. This rearrangement joins TRBV7-8 to TRBJ2-7, with D perhaps TRBD2 (5 bases). Trimming stripped 2 bases from V and 4 bases from J, with 15 bases between. The CDR3 runs 15 residues. CDR1 and CDR2 (germline): SGHVS, FQNEAQ.

The gene calls are TRBV18 and TRBJ2-3; no clear D gene. The CDR3 has 15 amino acids. Germline V gene sequence: CDR1 KGHSH, CDR2 LQKENI. Between the trimmed V and J ends, which lost 1 base and 2 bases, there was a span of 10 bases. As DNA, the CDR3 is TGTGCCAGCTCACCACAGGAAAGGTCCACAGATACGCAGTATTTT. This encodes CASSPQERSTDTQYF.

The chain joins TRBV5-1 to TRBJ2-1; D might be TRBD1 (6 bases). The CDR3 is 20 amino acids. V lost 3 bases, J lost 0 bases, and 25 bases lay in between. CDR1 and CDR2 from the germline V gene are SGHRS and YFSETQ. DNA of the CDR3: TGCGCCAGCAGCTCCCCGACAGGTTCAACTGGGTCCAGCTCCTACAATGAGCAGTTCTTC. Protein sequence: CASSSPTGSTGSSSYNEQFF.